These 6 T cell receptor beta chains originate from one sample sequenced in a study of T cells in Graves' hyperthyroidism and ophthalmopathy. RNA transcripts served as the template for amplifying TCR beta CDR3 regions. When the TCR CDR3 underwent first-round RT-PCR, the HTBI primer set was used. Using its own MiXCR run on the multiplex PCR reads, TCRdb lists one record per CDR3 protein. The sample lists under 350,000 distinct CDR3 sequences; roughly a fifth were seen once. The material sequenced was blood. The receptors here all came from a woman aged 50 to 60 with Graves' hyperthyroidism.

This clonotype was seen at least ten times. The V and J genes are TRBV6-1 and TRBJ1-1; maybe TRBD1 (5 bases). CDR3 size: 13 residues. Trimming took 1 base from V and 6 from J, leaving 9 bases between them. CDR1 and CDR2 (germline): MNHNS, SASEGT. This CDR3 reads CASSEEGFSEAFF. The DNA for the CDR3 is TGTGCCAGCAGTGAAGAGGGGTTCTCTGAAGCTTTCTTT.

This clonotype was recorded many times. The chain joins TRBV2 to TRBJ2-5, with D possibly being TRBD1 (6 bases). CDR1 is SNHLY and CDR2 is FYNNEI in the germline V gene. The CDR3 covers 13 residues. Trimming left V 4 bases short and J 4 bases short, with 10 bases between. The CDR3 sequence is CASSATGGETQYF. CDR3 DNA: TGTGCCAGCAGTGCGACAGGAGGAGAGACCCAGTACTTC.

This clonotype was counted ten times or more. Germline and junction disagree at one end, which may indicate a read error. CDR3 DNA sequence: TGTGCCAGCAGCCTCTCGTCGCAGAACCCTGAAGCTTTCTTT. This sequence encodes CASSLSSQNPEAFF. The V and J genes are TRBV6-1 and TRBJ1-1; D is unclear. Germline V gene lookup returns CDR1 MNHNS and CDR2 SASEGT. CDR3 length equals 14 residues.

This clonotype came up many times. This chain uses TRBV20-1 with TRBJ2-2; no clear D. The CDR3 extends over 12 amino acids. CDR1 and CDR2 from the germline V gene are DFQATT and SNEGSKA (reference sequence). Trimming removed 7 bases from V and 1 base from J, with 7 bases in between. Here the CDR3 DNA reads TGCAGTGGGCGGCGGAACACCGGGGAGCTGTTTTTT. It specifies CSGRRNTGELFF.

Ten or more counts support this clonotype. The chain carries TRBV15 and TRBJ2-5; TRBD2 matches 8 bases. Germline V gene sequence: CDR1 LNHNV, CDR2 YYDKDF (reference sequence). V was clipped by 5 bases and J by 2 bases; unmatched bases: 7. The CDR3 is 15 amino acids. The CDR3 region has the DNA TGTGCCACCAGCGAGTCGGGAGGGCTTCAAGAGACCCAGTACTTC. Protein: CATSESGGLQETQYF.

The rearrangement uses TRBV7-2 and TRBJ2-7; 9 bases are a match to TRBD2. The germline V gene encodes CDR1 SGHTA and CDR2 FQGNSA. The CDR3 totals 16 residues. Trimming took 4 bases from V and 7 from J; bases not matched to a gene: 14. The CDR3 is CASSYLGFSGGIEQYF. In nucleotides, the CDR3 is TGTGCCAGCAGCTACCTTGGATTTAGCGGGGGTATTGAGCAGTACTTC.